This TCR beta chain derives from a study of blood T cell repertoires in COVID-19. Study-level information: Samples of COVID-19 (acute and convalescent) were obtained from the United States, Italy and Spain. Sources were T cells, B-cell-depleted T cells, or PBMCs; the material itself was cDNA or gDNA.

Grouping used clinical history reported by participants in a survey and questionnaire. Profiled with immunoSEQ multiplex PCR; TCRdb holds only in-frame clones, not every one. The sample carries a few hundred thousand clones, roughly nine tenths recorded once. The V gene's germline CDR1 is MNHEY and CDR2 SVGAGI. The CDR3 contains 13 residues. The V and J genes are TRBV6-5 and TRBJ2-3, with D maybe TRBD2 (6 bases). Sequenced material: PBMCs or T cells enriched from blood (not recorded which). This clonotype was sampled from a woman aged 35 to 49 who had been exposed to COVID-19. The CDR3 DNA reads as TGTGCTTCGGGGGAGATCGGCACAGATACGCAGTATTTT. Its protein is CASGEIGTDTQYF.